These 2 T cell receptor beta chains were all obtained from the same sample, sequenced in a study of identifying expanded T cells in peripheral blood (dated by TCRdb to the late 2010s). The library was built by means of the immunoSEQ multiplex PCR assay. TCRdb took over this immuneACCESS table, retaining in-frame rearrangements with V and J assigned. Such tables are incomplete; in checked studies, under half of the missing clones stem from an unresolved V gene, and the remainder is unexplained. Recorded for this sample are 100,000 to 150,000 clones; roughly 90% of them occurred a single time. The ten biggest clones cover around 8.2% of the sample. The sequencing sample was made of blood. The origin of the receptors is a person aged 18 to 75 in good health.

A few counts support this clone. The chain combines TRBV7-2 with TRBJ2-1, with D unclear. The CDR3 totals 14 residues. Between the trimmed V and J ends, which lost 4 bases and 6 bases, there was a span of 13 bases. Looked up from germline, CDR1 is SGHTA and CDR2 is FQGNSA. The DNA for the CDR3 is TGTGCCAGCAGCTCCCGACCGGTCGGCAATGAGCAGTTCTTC. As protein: CASSSRPVGNEQFF. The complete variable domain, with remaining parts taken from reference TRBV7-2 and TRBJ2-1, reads GAGVSQSPSNKVTEKGKDVELRCDPISGHTALYWYRQSLGQGLEFLIYFQGNSAPDKSGLPSDRFSAERTGGSVSTLTIQRTQQEDSAVYLCASSSRPVGNEQFFGPGTRLTVL.

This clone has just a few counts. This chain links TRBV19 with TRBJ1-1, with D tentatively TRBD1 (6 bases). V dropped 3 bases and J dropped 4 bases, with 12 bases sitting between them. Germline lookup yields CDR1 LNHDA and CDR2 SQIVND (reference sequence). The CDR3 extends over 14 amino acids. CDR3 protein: CASSMGARSTEAFF. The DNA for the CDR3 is TGTGCCAGTAGTATGGGGGCCCGCTCCACTGAAGCTTTCTTT. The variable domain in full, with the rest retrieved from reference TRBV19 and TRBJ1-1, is DGGITQSPKYLFRKEGQNVTLSCEQNLNHDAMYWYRQDPGQGLRLIYYSQIVNDFQKGDIAEGYSVSREKKESFPLTVTSAQKNPTAFYLCASSMGARSTEAFFGQGTRLTVV.